The 13 T cell receptor beta chains in this list originate from one sample, sequenced in a study of cytomegalovirus exposure and HLA in healthy donors. It was with 60 Vbeta and 13 Jbeta primers that the PCR ran. Measured with immunoSEQ multiplex PCR; TCRdb has only the in-frame clones, and not every one. The sample lists over 100,000 clones; roughly 70% were seen once. The source material was PBMCs. Receptor source: a woman aged 70-85 years in good health and CMV-seropositive.

The chain employs TRBV25-1 and TRBJ2-5, with D tentatively TRBD1 (5 bases). Per germline, CDR1 MGHDK and CDR2 SYGVNS. The V and J ends lost 4 bases and 5 bases respectively, with 14 bases between them. This CDR3 region has 14 residues. CDR3 in DNA: TGTGCCAGCAGTGCGCCCCAGGGTAGGGAGACCCAGTACTTC. Residues: CASSAPQGRETQYF.

Only one count was recorded for this clone. In DNA form, the CDR3 reads TGTGCCTGGAGTTCTCCCGGGACTAGCGGGGCCAATGAGCAGTTCTTC. As protein: CAWSSPGTSGANEQFF. J is TRBJ2-1 and V is TRBV30; TRBD2 matches at 13 bases. This CDR3 region has 16 residues. Germline CDR1 is GTSNPN and CDR2 is SVGIG (reference sequence). The V and J ends lost 2 bases and 6 bases, in that order; junction bases with no gene match: 7.

This clone has a handful of counts. V usage is TRBV6-1 and J usage is TRBJ2-5; the D gene is possibly TRBD1 (5 bases). The CDR3 is made up of 15 amino acids. Per germline, CDR1 MNHNS and CDR2 SASEGT. V was trimmed by 8 bases and J by 2 bases, leaving 18 bases between them. The CDR3 is CASVGAKSGQETQYF. The DNA for the CDR3 is TGTGCCAGCGTAGGGGCGAAGTCGGGTCAAGAGACCCAGTACTTC.

The chain combines TRBV6-5 with TRBJ2-1, with 9 bases matching TRBD2. Germline V lookup: CDR1 MNHEY, CDR2 SVGAGI. V gave up 7 bases and J gave up 7 bases; unmatched junction bases: 11. CDR3 length: 15 amino acids. In nucleotides, the CDR3 is TGTGCCAGCATGCTCGGCCTAGCGGGGATGAATGAGCAGTTCTTC. Its translation: CASMLGLAGMNEQFF.

As DNA, the CDR3 is TGTGCCAGCAGTGAAATGGGGCAGACCCAAGAGACCCAGTACTTC. Its protein product is CASSEMGQTQETQYF. The chain links TRBV6-1 to TRBJ2-5, with D tentatively TRBD1 (5 bases). Germline CDR1 MNHNS, CDR2 SASEGT. V was shortened by 2 bases and J by 1 base, with 11 bases between the two germline ends. The CDR3 runs to 15 residues.

This clone was seen more than once but under ten times. V and J are TRBV7-9 and TRBJ2-2, with D possibly TRBD1 on 5 matching bases. CDR3 length equals 15 residues. Germline V gene sequence: CDR1 SEHNR, CDR2 FQNEAQ (reference sequence). V lost 1 base, J lost 1 base, and 7 bases lay in between. The CDR3 sequence is CASSLGQGNTGELFF. The DNA of the CDR3 is TGTGCCAGCAGCTTAGGGCAGGGGAACACCGGGGAGCTGTTTTTT.

V and J are TRBV30 and TRBJ1-2; D is possibly TRBD1 (6 bases). The CDR3 contains 14 residues. Germline assignment: CDR1 GTSNPN and CDR2 SVGIG (reference sequence). V was cut by 3 bases and J by 4 bases, with 15 bases left in between. CDR3 sequence: CAWRVAGALYGYTF. The DNA of the CDR3 is TGTGCCTGGAGGGTCGCAGGGGCCCTCTATGGCTACACCTTC.

J is TRBJ1-1 and V is TRBV7-2, with 8 bases lining up with TRBD1. The CDR3 has 13 amino acids. Germline assignment: CDR1 SGHTA and CDR2 FQGNSA. V lost 1 base, J lost 6 bases, and 1 base stayed unmatched. The CDR3: CASSLDRGAEAFF. The CDR3 coding sequence is TGTGCCAGCAGCTTAGACAGGGGGGCTGAAGCTTTCTTT.

The chain uses TRBV19 and TRBJ1-2; no reliable D call. Germline assignment: CDR1 LNHDA and CDR2 SQIVND (reference sequence). Trimming removed 1 base from V and 6 bases from J, with 12 bases in between. This CDR3 comprises 14 residues. CDR3 in DNA: TGTGCCAGTAGTATAGTTGCGGGGATGGATGGCTACACCTTC. Translated: CASSIVAGMDGYTF.

The chain employs TRBV19 and TRBJ1-3; D remains unclear. The CDR3 runs 13 residues. The V and J ends lost 6 bases and 1 base respectively, with 7 bases between them. CDR1 LNHDA and CDR2 SQIVND come from the germline V gene (reference sequence). The CDR3: CASSDTSGNTIYF. Here the CDR3 DNA reads TGTGCCAGTAGCGACACGTCTGGAAACACCATATATTTT.

The genes are TRBV7-2 and TRBJ2-3; 8 positions match TRBD2. Germline V CDR1 and CDR2: SGHTA, FQGNSA. CDR3 size: 16 residues. The V segment lost 1 base and the J segment 2 bases; nucleotides outside the gene matches: 5. The CDR3 nucleotides are TGTGCCAGCAGCTTAGTTGCGGGGGGATACACAGATACGCAGTATTTT. Protein product: CASSLVAGGYTDTQYF.

In its sample, this clone was seen once. The CDR3 nucleotides read TGTGCCAGCGGCCGGGACAGGTTATTTCGCTCTGGGGCCAACGTCCTGACTTTC. Translated: CASGRDRLFRSGANVLTF. This sequence joins TRBV2 and TRBJ2-6; 8 nucleotides line up with TRBD1. Germline CDR1 reads SNHLY; CDR2 reads FYNNEI. This CDR3 has 18 amino acids. The junction had 12 bases not matched to a gene; V was cut back by 8 bases and J by 0 bases.

V gene TRBV27 combines with J gene TRBJ1-1; weak D call: TRBD1 (6 bases). This CDR3 is built from 15 residues. V lost 0 bases to trimming and J lost 3 bases, with 11 bases between them. Germline CDR1 reads MNHEY; CDR2 reads SMNVEV (reference sequence). CDR3 bases: TGTGCCAGCAGTTTATCACGTCAGGGGCACACTGAAGCTTTCTTT. It is translated as CASSLSRQGHTEAFF.